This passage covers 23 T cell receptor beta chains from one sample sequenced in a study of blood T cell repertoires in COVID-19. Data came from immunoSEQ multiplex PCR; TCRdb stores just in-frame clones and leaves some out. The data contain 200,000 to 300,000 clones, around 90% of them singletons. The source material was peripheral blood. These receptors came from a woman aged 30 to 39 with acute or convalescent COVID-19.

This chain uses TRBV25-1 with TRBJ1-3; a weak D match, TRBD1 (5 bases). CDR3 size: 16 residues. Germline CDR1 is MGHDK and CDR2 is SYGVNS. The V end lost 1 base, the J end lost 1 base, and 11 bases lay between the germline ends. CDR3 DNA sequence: TGTGCCAGCAGTGAATTACGGGGGGTATCTGGAAACACCATATATTTT. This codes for CASSELRGVSGNTIYF.

The CDR3 is CASRASGRSTDTQYF. CDR3 sequence (DNA): TGTGCCAGCAGAGCTAGCGGGAGATCAACAGATACGCAGTATTTT. The gene calls are TRBV27 and TRBJ2-3; 10 bases agree with TRBD2. Trimming removed 6 bases from V and 3 bases from J; junction bases left unmatched: 6. Germline-derived CDR1 and CDR2 are MNHEY and SMNVEV (reference sequence). The CDR3 is 15 amino acids.

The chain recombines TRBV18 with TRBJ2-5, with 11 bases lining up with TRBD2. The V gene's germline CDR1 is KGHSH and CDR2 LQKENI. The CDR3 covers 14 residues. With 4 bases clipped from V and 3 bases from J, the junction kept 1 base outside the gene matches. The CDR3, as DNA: TGTGCCAGCTCACAACTAGCGGGAGAAGAGACCCAGTACTTC. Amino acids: CASSQLAGEETQYF.

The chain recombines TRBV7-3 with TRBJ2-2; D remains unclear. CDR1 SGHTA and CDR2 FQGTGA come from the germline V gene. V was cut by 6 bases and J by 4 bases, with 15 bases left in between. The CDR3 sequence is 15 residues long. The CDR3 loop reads CASRETGSGTGELFF. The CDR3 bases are TGTGCCAGCAGAGAGACTGGCAGTGGCACCGGGGAGCTGTTTTTT.

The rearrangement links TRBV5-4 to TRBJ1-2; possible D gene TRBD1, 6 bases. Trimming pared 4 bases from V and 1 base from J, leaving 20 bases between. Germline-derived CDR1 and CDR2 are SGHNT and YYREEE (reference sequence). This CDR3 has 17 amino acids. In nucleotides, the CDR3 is TGTGCCAGCAGCACCGGGAGGATTGGGGGGCTTAACTATGGCTACACCTTC. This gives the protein CASSTGRIGGLNYGYTF.

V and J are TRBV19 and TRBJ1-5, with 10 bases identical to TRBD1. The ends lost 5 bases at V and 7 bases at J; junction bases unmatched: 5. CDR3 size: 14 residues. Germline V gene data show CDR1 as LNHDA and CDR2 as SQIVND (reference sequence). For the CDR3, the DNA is TGTGCCAGTAGTCGGGACAGGGGAGAACAGCCCCAGCATTTT. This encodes CASSRDRGEQPQHF. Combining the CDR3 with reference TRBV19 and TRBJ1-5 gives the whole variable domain DGGITQSPKYLFRKEGQNVTLSCEQNLNHDAMYWYRQDPGQGLRLIYYSQIVNDFQKGDIAEGYSVSREKKESFPLTVTSAQKNPTAFYLCASSRDRGEQPQHFGDGTRLSIL.

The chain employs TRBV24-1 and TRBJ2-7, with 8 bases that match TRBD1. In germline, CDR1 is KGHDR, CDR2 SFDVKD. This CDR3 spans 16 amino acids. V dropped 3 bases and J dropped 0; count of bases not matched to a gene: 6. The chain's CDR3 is CATSDAGQGPSYEQYF. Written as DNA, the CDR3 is TGTGCCACCAGTGATGCTGGACAGGGTCCCTCCTACGAGCAGTACTTC.

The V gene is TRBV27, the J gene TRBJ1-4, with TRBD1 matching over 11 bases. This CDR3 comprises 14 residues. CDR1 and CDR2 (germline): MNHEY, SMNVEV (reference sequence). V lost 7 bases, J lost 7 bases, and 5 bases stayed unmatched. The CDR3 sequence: CASTDRGPGEKLFF. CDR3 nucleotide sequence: TGTGCCAGCACGGACAGGGGGCCAGGTGAAAAACTGTTTTTT.

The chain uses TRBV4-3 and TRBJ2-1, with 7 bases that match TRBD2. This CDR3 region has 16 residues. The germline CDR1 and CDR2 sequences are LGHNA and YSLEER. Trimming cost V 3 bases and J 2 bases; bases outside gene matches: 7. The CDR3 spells CASSQTGGRTYNEQFF. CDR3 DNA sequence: TGCGCCAGCAGCCAGACTGGCGGGAGAACCTACAATGAGCAGTTCTTC.

In nucleotides, the CDR3 is TGTGCCAGCAGCGCATGGCAGGGAAGGCTAGGCTACACCTTC. Its translation is CASSAWQGRLGYTF. The chain is built from TRBV5-8 and TRBJ1-2, with D tentatively TRBD1 (5 bases). Germline-derived CDR1 and CDR2 are SGHTS and YDEGEE. The V end was cut by 4 bases, the J end by 8 bases, with 18 bases between. CDR3 length: 14 amino acids.

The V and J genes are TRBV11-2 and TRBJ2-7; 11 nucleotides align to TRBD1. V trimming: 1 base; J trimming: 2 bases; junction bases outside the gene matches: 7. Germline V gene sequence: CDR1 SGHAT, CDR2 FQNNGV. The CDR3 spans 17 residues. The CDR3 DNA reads TGTGCCAGCAGCTTAGTAATGGTGGGACAGGGGGCCTACGAGCAGTACTTC. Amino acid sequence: CASSLVMVGQGAYEQYF.

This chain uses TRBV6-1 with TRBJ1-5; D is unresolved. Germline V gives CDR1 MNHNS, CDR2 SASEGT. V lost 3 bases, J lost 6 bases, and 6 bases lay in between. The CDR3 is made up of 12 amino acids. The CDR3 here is CASSERGQPQHF. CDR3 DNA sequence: TGTGCCAGCAGTGAGCGTGGTCAGCCCCAGCATTTT.

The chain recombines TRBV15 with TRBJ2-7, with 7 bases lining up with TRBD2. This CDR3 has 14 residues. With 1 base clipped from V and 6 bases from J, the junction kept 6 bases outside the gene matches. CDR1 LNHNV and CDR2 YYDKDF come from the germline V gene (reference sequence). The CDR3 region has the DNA TGTGCCACCAGCAGAGCCGGGACTATCGGCGAGCAGTACTTC. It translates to CATSRAGTIGEQYF.

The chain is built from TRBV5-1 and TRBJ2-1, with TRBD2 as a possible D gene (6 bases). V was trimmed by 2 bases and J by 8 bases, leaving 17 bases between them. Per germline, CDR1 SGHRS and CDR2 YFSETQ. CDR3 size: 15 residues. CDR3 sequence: CASSFASGYVYEQFF. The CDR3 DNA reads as TGCGCCAGCAGCTTCGCAAGCGGGTATGTCTATGAGCAGTTCTTC.

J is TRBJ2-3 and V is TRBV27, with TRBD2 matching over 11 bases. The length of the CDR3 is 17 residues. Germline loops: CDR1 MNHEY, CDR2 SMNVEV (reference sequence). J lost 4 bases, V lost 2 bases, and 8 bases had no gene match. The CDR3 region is CASSLAPTSGASDTQYF. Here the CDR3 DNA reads TGTGCCAGCAGTTTAGCCCCGACTAGCGGGGCCTCAGATACGCAGTATTTT.

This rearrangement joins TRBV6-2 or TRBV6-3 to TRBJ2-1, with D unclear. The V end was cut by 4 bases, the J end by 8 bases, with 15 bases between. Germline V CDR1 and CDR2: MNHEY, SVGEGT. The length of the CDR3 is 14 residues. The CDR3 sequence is CASSLVAVLDEQFF. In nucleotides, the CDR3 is TGTGCCAGCAGTTTAGTAGCAGTCCTCGATGAGCAGTTCTTC.

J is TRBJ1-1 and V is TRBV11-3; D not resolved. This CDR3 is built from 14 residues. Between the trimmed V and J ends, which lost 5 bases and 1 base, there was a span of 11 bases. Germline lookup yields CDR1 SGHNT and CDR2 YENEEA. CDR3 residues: CASSAGRANTEAFF. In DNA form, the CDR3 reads TGTGCCAGCAGCGCGGGTAGGGCGAACACTGAAGCTTTCTTT.

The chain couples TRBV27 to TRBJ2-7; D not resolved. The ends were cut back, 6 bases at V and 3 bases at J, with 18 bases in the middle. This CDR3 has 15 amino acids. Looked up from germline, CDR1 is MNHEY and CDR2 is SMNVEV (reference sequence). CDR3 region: CASSLSFANYYEQYF. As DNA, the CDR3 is TGTGCCAGCAGCCTTTCCTTTGCGAATTACTACGAGCAGTACTTC.

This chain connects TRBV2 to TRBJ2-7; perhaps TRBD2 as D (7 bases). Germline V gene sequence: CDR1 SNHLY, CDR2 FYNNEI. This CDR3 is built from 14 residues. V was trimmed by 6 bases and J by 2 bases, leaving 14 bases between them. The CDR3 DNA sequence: TGTGCCAGCAGGGCAACAGGGACTACCTACGAGCAGTACTTC. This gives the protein CASRATGTTYEQYF.

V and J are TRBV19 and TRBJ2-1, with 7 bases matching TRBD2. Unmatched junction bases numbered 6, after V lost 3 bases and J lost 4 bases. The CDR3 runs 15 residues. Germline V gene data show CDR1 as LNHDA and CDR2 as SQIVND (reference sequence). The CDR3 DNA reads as TGTGCCAGTAGTATGGTAGCGGGTCAATACAATGAGCAGTTCTTC. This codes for CASSMVAGQYNEQFF.

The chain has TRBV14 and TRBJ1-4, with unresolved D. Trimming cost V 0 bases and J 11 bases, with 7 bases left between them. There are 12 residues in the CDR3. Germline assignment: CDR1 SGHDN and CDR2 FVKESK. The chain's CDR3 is CASSQESSKLFF. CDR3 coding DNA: TGTGCCAGCAGCCAAGAATCGAGTAAACTGTTTTTT.

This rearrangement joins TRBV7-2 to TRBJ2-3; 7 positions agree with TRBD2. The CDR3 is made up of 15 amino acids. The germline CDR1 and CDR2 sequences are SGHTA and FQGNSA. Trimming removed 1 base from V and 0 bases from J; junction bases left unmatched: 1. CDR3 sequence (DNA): TGTGCCAGCAGCTTAGTTAGCGGGAGCACAGATACGCAGTATTTT. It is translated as CASSLVSGSTDTQYF.

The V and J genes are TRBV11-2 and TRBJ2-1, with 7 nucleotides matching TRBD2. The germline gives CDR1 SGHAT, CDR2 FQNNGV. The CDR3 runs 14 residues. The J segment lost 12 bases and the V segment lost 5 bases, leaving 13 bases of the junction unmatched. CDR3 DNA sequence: TGTGCCAGCAGCACGACGGGGGAGGGAAGGCGGCAGTTCTTC. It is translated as CASSTTGEGRRQFF.